The clone carrying this T cell receptor beta chain was observed a few times. No antigen is known for it. The data belong to a study of response to subunit inactivated influenza vaccine. Overall study findings and caveats: The authors suggested that few new T cells are recruited per seasonal influenza vaccination.

V was shortened by 2 bases and J by 5 bases, with 11 bases between the two germline ends. The CDR3 has 13 residues. Germline assignment: CDR1 SQVTM and CDR2 ANQGSEA. Each CDR3 protein is one row after TCRdb ran MiXCR on the RT-PCR reads. Among hundreds of thousands of distinct CDR3 sequences listed, about 11% were seen once. The chain carries TRBV29-1 and TRBJ2-3; D remains unclear. The sequenced sample was PBMCs from blood, obtained on the day of vaccination. The TCR was taken from a man between 45 and 60 years old who received an inactivated influenza vaccine. The CDR3 protein is CSVEPLEIDTQYF. Here the CDR3 DNA reads TGCAGCGTTGAACCTCTAGAAATAGATACGCAGTATTTT.